Below are 20 T cell receptor beta chains sequenced from a single sample in a study of T cell changes during pregnancy in multiple sclerosis (dated by TCRdb to the late 2010s). Library creation used the immunoSEQ multiplex PCR assay. TCRdb retrieved this table from immuneACCESS and kept in-frame rearrangements only. Not all clones are present; in checked studies, unresolved V genes account for under half, and no reason is known for the remainder. Recorded for this sample are about 59,000 clones; around 94% of them occurred a single time. The leading ten clones occupy 2.5% to 3% of the sample. The material sequenced was CD8+ T cells from peripheral blood mononuclear cells, taken after pregnancy. The receptors derive from a female donor with multiple sclerosis, enrolled in a pregnancy study.

The J gene is TRBJ2-1, the V gene TRBV10-1; unclear D gene. Trimming left V 3 bases short and J 7 bases short, with 10 bases between. The CDR3 has 13 residues. Germline lookup yields CDR1 WNHNN and CDR2 SYGVQD (reference sequence). The CDR3 bases are TGCGCCAGCAGTGATAATCAGGTGAATGAGCAGTTCTTC. Translated: CASSDNQVNEQFF.

This sequence joins TRBV7-9 and TRBJ2-1; 7 positions match TRBD1. CDR1 SEHNR and CDR2 FQNEAQ come from the germline V gene (reference sequence). The CDR3 extends over 15 amino acids. J lost 6 bases, V lost 5 bases, and 10 bases had no gene match. CDR3 sequence: CASSPLDRRTNEQFF. The CDR3 bases are TGTGCCAGCAGCCCCCTGGACAGGCGGACCAATGAGCAGTTCTTC.

This rearrangement joins TRBV7-6 to TRBJ2-7; 8 bases agree with TRBD2. V gave up 5 bases and J gave up 4 bases; unmatched junction bases: 7. This CDR3 contains 14 residues. CDR1 and CDR2 from the germline V gene are SGHVS and FNYEAQ. The CDR3, as DNA: TGTGCCAGCAGCCCGGGGACTAGTGGGTACGAGCAGTACTTC. Protein sequence: CASSPGTSGYEQYF.

J is TRBJ2-7 and V is TRBV11-2; 9 bases fit TRBD2. V shed 5 bases and J 0 bases; nucleotides not matched to a gene: 11. This CDR3 is built from 17 residues. From germline, CDR1 is SGHAT and CDR2 FQNNGV. CDR3 coding DNA: TGTGCCAGCAGCCTTAGAGTCCTAGCGGGATCCTCCTACGAGCAGTACTTC. Its translation is CASSLRVLAGSSYEQYF. The whole variable domain, filled in from reference TRBV11-2 and TRBJ2-7, reads EAGVAQSPRYKIIEKRQSVAFWCNPISGHATLYWYQQILGQGPKLLIQFQNNGVVDDSQLPKDRFSAERLKGVDSTLKIQPAKLEDSAVYLCASSLRVLAGSSYEQYFGPGTRLTVT.

J is TRBJ1-5 and V is TRBV5-5; no definite D call. The CDR3 is made up of 16 amino acids. The V and J ends lost 0 bases and 0 bases respectively, with 10 bases between them. CDR1 is SGHKS, CDR2 YYEKEE, per germline (reference sequence). This CDR3 reads CASSLVGEGSNQPQHF. CDR3 DNA sequence: TGTGCCAGCAGCTTGGTGGGAGAAGGTAGCAATCAGCCCCAGCATTTT.

This chain connects TRBV7-9 to TRBJ2-2; unclear D gene. Germline-derived CDR1 and CDR2 are SEHNR and FQNEAQ (reference sequence). Trimming removed 7 bases at V and 2 bases at J, with 11 bases between. The CDR3 is made up of 14 amino acids. CDR3 sequence (DNA): TGTGCCAGCAAGAAGAGTATAAACACCGGGGAGCTGTTTTTT. Residues: CASKKSINTGELFF.

This chain uses TRBV9 with TRBJ2-7; a weak D match, TRBD2 (7 bases). Trimming removed 4 bases at V and 5 bases at J, with 22 bases between. The germline gives CDR1 SGDLS, CDR2 YYNGEE. The CDR3 loop spans 16 amino acids. The CDR3 sequence is CASSTSGRGGWDEQYF. CDR3 DNA: TGTGCCAGCAGCACTTCGGGAAGGGGGGGTTGGGACGAGCAGTACTTC.

V gene TRBV10-1 combines with J gene TRBJ2-3; D not resolved. This CDR3 is 15 amino acids long. With 3 bases removed from V and 7 bases from J, the gap between germline ends came to 17 bases. The germline gives CDR1 WNHNN, CDR2 SYGVQD (reference sequence). The DNA of the CDR3 is TGCGCCAGCAGTGACCCCTCCCTGACTTGGAATACGCAGTATTTT. Its protein is CASSDPSLTWNTQYF.

This chain connects TRBV5-1 to TRBJ2-1; 11 nucleotides match TRBD2. Germline CDR1 is SGHRS and CDR2 is YFSETQ. Trimming removed 4 bases from V and 2 bases from J; junction bases left unmatched: 11. The CDR3 has 18 amino acids. The CDR3 sequence is CASSPEGLAGGPYNEQFF. Written as DNA, the CDR3 is TGCGCCAGCAGCCCGGAAGGGCTAGCGGGAGGCCCCTACAATGAGCAGTTCTTC.

The rearrangement joins TRBV9 to TRBJ2-2, with TRBD2 as a possible D gene (6 bases). Germline lookup yields CDR1 SGDLS and CDR2 YYNGEE. The CDR3 runs 15 residues. V was cut by 2 bases and J by 4 bases, with 12 bases left in between. CDR3 in DNA: TGTGCCAGCAGCGTCGCCGGGACTTCCACCGGGGAGCTGTTTTTT. Translation: CASSVAGTSTGELFF.

The chain recombines TRBV4-3 with TRBJ2-3, with 10 positions matching TRBD2. J lost 1 base, V lost 5 bases, and 3 bases had no gene match. Germline values: CDR1 LGHNA, CDR2 YSLEER. The CDR3 extends over 15 amino acids. CDR3 sequence (DNA): TGCGCCAGCAGCTTCGGGACTAGCGGCACAGATACGCAGTATTTT. Its translation: CASSFGTSGTDTQYF.

V usage is TRBV19 and J usage is TRBJ1-5; D possibly corresponds to TRBD1 (5 bases). Germline-derived CDR1 and CDR2 are LNHDA and SQIVND (reference sequence). V lost 5 bases, J lost 5 bases, and 10 bases lay in between. The CDR3 is 13 amino acids. The CDR3 coding sequence is TGTGCCAGTAGTTTCAGGGTTGATCAGCCCCAGCATTTT. Protein sequence: CASSFRVDQPQHF.

The chain joins TRBV4-3 to TRBJ2-1; 13 bases align to TRBD2. Trimming cost V 3 bases and J 6 bases; bases outside gene matches: 8. In germline, CDR1 is LGHNA, CDR2 YSLEER. This CDR3 region has 17 residues. CDR3 in amino acids: CASSQTLAGGLPNEQFF. DNA of the CDR3: TGCGCCAGCAGCCAGACACTAGCGGGAGGGCTGCCCAATGAGCAGTTCTTC.

The gene calls are TRBV7-3 and TRBJ2-1; TRBD2 matches 7 bases. The ends lost 1 base at V and 4 bases at J; junction bases unmatched: 4. Per germline, CDR1 SGHTA and CDR2 FQGTGA. This CDR3 spans 15 amino acids. The CDR3 nucleotides read TGTGCCAGCAGCTTAATGGGGGGAGGGTACAATGAGCAGTTCTTC. Protein: CASSLMGGGYNEQFF.

The chain is built from TRBV19 and TRBJ2-3, with D possibly being TRBD2 (5 bases). Germline CDR1 and CDR2: LNHDA and SQIVND (reference sequence). The ends were cut back, 9 bases at V and 1 base at J, with 17 bases in the middle. The CDR3 loop spans 15 amino acids. CDR3 protein: CASNWWSGGTDTQYF. The CDR3 nucleotides read TGTGCCAGCAATTGGTGGAGCGGAGGCACAGATACGCAGTATTTT.

The genes are TRBV27 and TRBJ2-1; 9 nucleotides agree with TRBD2. There are 17 residues in the CDR3. Trimming at V came to 2 bases and at J to 3 bases, leaving 8 bases not matched to a gene. Germline V gives CDR1 MNHEY, CDR2 SMNVEV (reference sequence). The CDR3 spells CASSLGIAGVNYNEQFF. The DNA for the CDR3 is TGTGCCAGCAGTTTAGGAATAGCGGGAGTAAACTACAATGAGCAGTTCTTC.

The CDR3 reads CASSYQGAEKLFF. In DNA, the CDR3 is TGTGCCAGCAGTTACCAGGGGGCTGAAAAACTGTTTTTT. The genes are TRBV27 and TRBJ1-4; 8 bases match TRBD1. Per the germline V gene, CDR1 is MNHEY and CDR2 is SMNVEV (reference sequence). CDR3 size: 13 residues. The V gene end was trimmed by 4 bases and the J gene end by 7 bases; junction bases not matched to a gene: 2.

The chain employs TRBV29-1 and TRBJ2-1; D is unresolved. Germline V CDR1 and CDR2: SQVTM, ANQGSEA. The CDR3 covers 11 residues. V was pared by 3 bases and J by 3 bases, with 3 bases between. This chain's CDR3 is CSVDNYNEQFF. The CDR3 DNA is TGCAGCGTTGACAACTACAATGAGCAGTTCTTC.

V gene TRBV19 combines with J gene TRBJ2-1, with a weak D call TRBD2 (7 bases). Trimming removed 2 bases from V and 5 bases from J, with 10 bases in between. Germline CDR1 LNHDA, CDR2 SQIVND (reference sequence). CDR3 length: 14 residues. As DNA, the CDR3 is TGTGCCAGTAGTATAAGAGGGGGGGACAATGAGCAGTTCTTC. It codes for CASSIRGGDNEQFF.

This sequence joins TRBV7-2 and TRBJ2-7; D remains ambiguous. The CDR3 sequence is 11 residues long. Trimming pared 5 bases from V and 7 bases from J, leaving 9 bases between. Germline V lookup: CDR1 SGHTA, CDR2 FQGNSA. CDR3 amino acids: CASSPASEQYF. DNA of the CDR3: TGTGCCAGCAGCCCAGCTAGTGAGCAGTACTTC.